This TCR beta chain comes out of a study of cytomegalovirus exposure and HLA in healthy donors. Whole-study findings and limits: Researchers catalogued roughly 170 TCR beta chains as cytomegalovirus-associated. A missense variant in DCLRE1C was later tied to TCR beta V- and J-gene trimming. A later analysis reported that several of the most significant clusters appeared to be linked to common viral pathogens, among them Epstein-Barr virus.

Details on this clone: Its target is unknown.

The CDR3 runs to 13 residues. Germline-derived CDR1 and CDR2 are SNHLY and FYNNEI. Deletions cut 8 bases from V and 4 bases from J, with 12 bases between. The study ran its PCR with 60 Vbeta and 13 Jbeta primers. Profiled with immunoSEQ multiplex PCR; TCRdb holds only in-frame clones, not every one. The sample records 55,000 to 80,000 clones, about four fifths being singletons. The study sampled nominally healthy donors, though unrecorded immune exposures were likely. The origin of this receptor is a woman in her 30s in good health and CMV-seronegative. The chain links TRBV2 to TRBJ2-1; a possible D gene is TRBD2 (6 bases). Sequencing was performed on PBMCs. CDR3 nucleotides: TGTGCCAGCGGGGCGGGGCCATACAATGAGCAGTTCTTC. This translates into CASGAGPYNEQFF. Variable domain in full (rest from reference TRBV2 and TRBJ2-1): EPEVTQTPSHQVTQMGQEVILRCVPISNHLYFYWYRQILGQKVEFLVSFYNNEISEKSEIFDDQFSVERPDGSNFTLKIRSTKLEDSAMYFCASGAGPYNEQFFGPGTRLTVL.